The present T cell receptor beta chain was sequenced within a study of blood T cell repertoires in COVID-19. Study-level information: Sites across the United States, Italy and Spain contributed samples from acute and convalescent COVID-19. The analysed material was cDNA or gDNA that came from T cells, B-cell-depleted T cells, or PBMCs.

V lost 6 bases, J lost 3 bases, and 11 bases lay in between. Per the germline V gene, CDR1 is LNHDA and CDR2 is SQIVND (reference sequence). The CDR3 extends over 13 amino acids. Original methodology: Researchers report that nucleated cell counts were estimated from reference gene primer amplification. Assay used: immunoSEQ multiplex PCR; TCRdb lists only in-frame clones, some missing. V, J and clone size are taken as reported in that table, and D and trimming were inferred from the DNA itself. The table has just under 85,000 clones, around 87% seen once. The source of this sequence is a man older than 75 with active or convalescent COVID-19. The V and J genes are TRBV19 and TRBJ1-2; D is unclear. The sample consisted of peripheral blood. The CDR3 DNA sequence: TGTGCCAGTAGAGACATCTCCTACTATGGCTACACCTTC. Its translation: CASRDISYYGYTF.